The 5 T cell receptor beta chains reported below all come from one sample, sequenced in a study of Ad26.COV2.S vaccination and SARS-CoV-2 variants. Sequenced by immunoSEQ multiplex PCR; TCRdb stores in-frame clones only, minus some. The sample contains over 100,000 clones, around 80% of which appear only once. Specimen: peripheral blood, collected after recovery from COVID-19. These receptors originate from a human donor who had recovered from COVID-19.

V and J are TRBV10-2 and TRBJ2-2; D is undetermined. CDR1 WSHSY and CDR2 SAAADI come from the germline V gene. The CDR3 has 12 amino acids. With 8 bases removed from V and 1 base from J, the gap between germline ends came to 5 bases. The CDR3, as DNA: TGCGCCAGCCGACAGAACACCGGGGAGCTGTTTTTT. Its translation is CASRQNTGELFF.

CDR3 DNA sequence: TGTGCCAGCAGCTTAGGAGGTTCGAGCAATCAGCCCCAGCATTTT. It yields the protein CASSLGGSSNQPQHF. J is TRBJ1-5 and V is TRBV5-4, with unresolved D. V was trimmed by 2 bases and J by 1 base, leaving 10 bases between them. Germline lookup yields CDR1 SGHNT and CDR2 YYREEE (reference sequence). CDR3 size: 15 residues.

CDR3 sequence reads: CASSLLAGRGGHWNEQFF. The DNA of the CDR3 is TGTGCCAGCAGCTTGCTCGCGGGGCGGGGGGGCCATTGGAATGAGCAGTTCTTC. The chain combines TRBV5-5 with TRBJ2-1; 9 nucleotides align to TRBD2. V shed 1 base, J shed 7 bases, and the junction held 15 bases outside the gene matches. This CDR3 is built from 18 residues. In germline, CDR1 is SGHKS, CDR2 YYEKEE (reference sequence).

This chain links TRBV7-7 with TRBJ2-2; D is unresolved. The CDR3 spans 14 residues. CDR1 SSHAT and CDR2 FNYEAQ come from the germline V gene (reference sequence). Trimming left V 1 base short and J 2 bases short, with 5 bases between. The CDR3, as DNA: TGTGCCAGCAGCTTAGACGTTAACACCGGGGAGCTGTTTTTT. As protein: CASSLDVNTGELFF.

The chain is built from TRBV19 and TRBJ2-1, with 11 bases lining up with TRBD2. Germline CDR1 LNHDA, CDR2 SQIVND (reference sequence). The CDR3 length is 15 residues. V lost 3 bases to trimming and J lost 9 bases; unmatched junction nucleotides: 7. The chain's CDR3 is CASSIVTSGEGEQFF. The CDR3 coding sequence is TGTGCCAGTAGTATCGTGACTAGCGGGGAGGGTGAGCAGTTCTTC.